A selection of T cell receptor beta chains follows, all from one sample in a study of blood T cell repertoires in COVID-19. Libraries were prepared by immunoSEQ multiplex PCR; TCRdb keeps only in-frame clonotypes and omits some of them. The sample has some 100,000 clones, approximately 86% seen once. The specimen sequenced was peripheral blood. These receptors originate from a human donor in a cohort sampled during active COVID-19. Each CDR3 is given with its conserved first and last residue. A D gene is named only where the DNA matches it firmly. Only part of the rows carry a size: once, few, many, or a class if the clone is expanded.

D gene: TRBD2; J gene: TRBJ2-7; V gene: TRBV28; clone size: .; CDR3 protein: CASSLAAGGSYEQYF; CDR3 DNA: TGTGCCAGCAGTTTGGCAGCGGGAGGCTCCTACGAGCAGTACTTC
D gene: .; J gene: TRBJ1-3; V gene: TRBV3-1/TRBV3-2; clone size: .; CDR3 protein: CASSQGVQTISSGNTIYF; CDR3 DNA: TGTGCCAGCAGCCAAGGTGTCCAAACGATTAGCTCTGGAAACACCATATATTTT
D gene: TRBD2; J gene: TRBJ2-1; V gene: TRBV24-1; clone size: once; CDR3 protein: CATSDFSGSSYNEQFF; CDR3 DNA: TGTGCCACCAGTGATTTTAGCGGGAGCTCCTACAATGAGCAGTTCTTC
D gene: .; J gene: TRBJ1-2; V gene: TRBV27; clone size: .; CDR3 protein: CASSLSGTAPRGYTF; CDR3 DNA: TGTGCCAGCAGTTTATCTGGTACAGCCCCACGGGGCTACACCTTC
D gene: .; J gene: TRBJ1-1; V gene: TRBV14; clone size: .; CDR3 protein: CASSQPQAYTEAFF; CDR3 DNA: TGTGCCAGCAGCCAACCGCAGGCGTACACTGAAGCTTTCTTT
D gene: TRBD1; J gene: TRBJ2-5; V gene: TRBV30; clone size: .; CDR3 protein: CAWIHRGETQYF; CDR3 DNA: TGTGCCTGGATCCACAGGGGAGAGACCCAGTACTTC
D gene: TRBD2; J gene: TRBJ2-2; V gene: TRBV7-7; clone size: .; CDR3 protein: CASSLGTSGRNTGELFF; CDR3 DNA: TGTGCCAGCAGCTTAGGGACTAGCGGGAGAAACACCGGGGAGCTGTTTTTT
D gene: TRBD2; J gene: TRBJ2-1; V gene: TRBV6-1; clone size: .; CDR3 protein: CASSEAMSGGQFNNEQFF; CDR3 DNA: TGTGCCAGCAGTGAAGCAATGAGCGGGGGGCAGTTCAACAATGAGCAGTTCTTC
D gene: .; J gene: TRBJ1-1; V gene: TRBV12-3/TRBV12-4; clone size: .; CDR3 protein: CASSYLNTEAFF; CDR3 DNA: TGTGCCAGCAGCTATCTAAACACTGAAGCTTTCTTT
D gene: TRBD1; J gene: TRBJ1-1; V gene: TRBV10-1; clone size: .; CDR3 protein: CASSVDRGFSEAFF; CDR3 DNA: TGCGCCAGCAGTGTGGACAGGGGATTCTCTGAAGCTTTCTTT
D gene: .; J gene: TRBJ2-6; V gene: TRBV29-1; clone size: once; CDR3 protein: CSVRTVPSGANVLTF; CDR3 DNA: TGCAGCGTTCGGACAGTACCCTCTGGGGCCAACGTCCTGACTTTC
D gene: .; J gene: TRBJ1-6; V gene: TRBV27; clone size: .; CDR3 protein: CASSSRDRSYNSPLHF; CDR3 DNA: TGTGCCAGCAGTTCCCGTGACAGGTCTTATAATTCACCCCTCCACTTT
D gene: .; J gene: TRBJ2-5; V gene: TRBV18; clone size: .; CDR3 protein: CASSPGGDNQYF; CDR3 DNA: TGTGCCAGCTCACCGGGTGGGGACAACCAGTACTTC
D gene: TRBD1; J gene: TRBJ1-2; V gene: TRBV23-1; clone size: few; CDR3 protein: CASSQSIGQGFGYTF; CDR3 DNA: TGCGCCAGCAGTCAATCGATCGGACAGGGGTTCGGCTACACCTTC
D gene: TRBD1; J gene: TRBJ2-1; V gene: TRBV6-5; clone size: .; CDR3 protein: CASTQTGGRYNEQFF; CDR3 DNA: TGTGCCAGCACTCAGACAGGGGGACGGTACAATGAGCAGTTCTTC
D gene: TRBD1; J gene: TRBJ2-6; V gene: TRBV25-1; clone size: .; CDR3 protein: CASSNPGQGASGANVLTF; CDR3 DNA: TGTGCCAGCAGTAACCCGGGACAGGGGGCCTCTGGGGCCAACGTCCTGACTTTC
D gene: TRBD2; J gene: TRBJ2-3; V gene: TRBV13; clone size: .; CDR3 protein: CASSPPGLAGGPDTQYF; CDR3 DNA: TGTGCCAGCAGCCCCCCGGGACTAGCGGGAGGCCCAGATACGCAGTATTTT
D gene: .; J gene: TRBJ2-3; V gene: TRBV3-1/TRBV3-2; clone size: .; CDR3 protein: CASNTGGRGTDTQYF; CDR3 DNA: TGTGCCAGCAACACCGGGGGGCGGGGCACAGATACGCAGTATTTT
D gene: .; J gene: TRBJ1-4; V gene: TRBV7-8; clone size: .; CDR3 protein: CASSLQSFDEKLFF; CDR3 DNA: TGTGCCAGCAGCTTACAGTCCTTTGATGAAAAACTGTTTTTT
D gene: .; J gene: TRBJ1-6; V gene: TRBV5-1; clone size: .; CDR3 protein: CASSLVGGPQNSPLHF; CDR3 DNA: TGCGCCAGCAGCTTGGTCGGCGGCCCCCAAAATTCACCCCTCCACTTT
D gene: .; J gene: TRBJ2-6; V gene: TRBV18; clone size: .; CDR3 protein: CASSPGGGANVLTF; CDR3 DNA: TGTGCCAGCTCACCAGGAGGCGGGGCCAACGTCCTGACTTTC
D gene: TRBD1; J gene: TRBJ1-2; V gene: TRBV5-5; clone size: .; CDR3 protein: CASSPGDRDFGGYTF; CDR3 DNA: TGTGCCAGCAGCCCGGGGGACAGGGACTTCGGTGGCTACACCTTC
D gene: TRBD1; J gene: TRBJ2-7; V gene: TRBV6-6; clone size: few; CDR3 protein: CASSYNPGQGSGEQYF; CDR3 DNA: TGTGCCAGCAGTTACAACCCCGGACAGGGGTCTGGGGAGCAGTACTTC
D gene: TRBD2; J gene: TRBJ2-7; V gene: TRBV19; clone size: .; CDR3 protein: CASSTSSGLRSEQYF; CDR3 DNA: TGTGCCAGTAGTACATCTAGCGGTTTACGTTCCGAGCAGTACTTC
D gene: .; J gene: TRBJ1-2; V gene: TRBV6-5; clone size: .; CDR3 protein: CASTPTGTGYTF; CDR3 DNA: TGTGCCAGCACCCCTACAGGAACTGGCTACACCTTC
D gene: TRBD1; J gene: TRBJ2-1; V gene: TRBV5-1; clone size: .; CDR3 protein: CASSEGQINEQFF; CDR3 DNA: TGCGCCAGCAGCGAGGGACAGATCAATGAGCAGTTCTTC
D gene: .; J gene: TRBJ1-5; V gene: TRBV11-3; clone size: once; CDR3 protein: CASSLTSGRRQPQHF; CDR3 DNA: TGTGCCAGCAGCTTAACATCAGGGAGGCGTCAGCCCCAGCATTTT
D gene: TRBD2; J gene: TRBJ2-3; V gene: TRBV7-2; clone size: .; CDR3 protein: CASSLASGTPDTQYF; CDR3 DNA: TGTGCCAGCAGCTTAGCTAGCGGGACCCCAGATACGCAGTATTTT
D gene: TRBD1; J gene: TRBJ2-5; V gene: TRBV27; clone size: .; CDR3 protein: CASNDRGFQETQYF; CDR3 DNA: TGTGCCAGCAATGACAGGGGTTTCCAAGAGACCCAGTACTTC
D gene: TRBD2; J gene: TRBJ2-5; V gene: TRBV5-1; clone size: .; CDR3 protein: CASSRGTSGIRETQYF; CDR3 DNA: TGCGCCAGCAGCCGCGGGACTAGCGGGATCAGGGAGACCCAGTACTTC
D gene: TRBD1; J gene: TRBJ2-2; V gene: TRBV19; clone size: once; CDR3 protein: CASKPGTGKAGELFF; CDR3 DNA: TGTGCCAGCAAACCCGGGACAGGGAAAGCCGGGGAGCTGTTTTTT
D gene: .; J gene: TRBJ1-2; V gene: TRBV16; clone size: once; CDR3 protein: CASSQSQNYGYTF; CDR3 DNA: TGTGCCAGCAGCCAATCCCAGAACTATGGCTACACCTTC
D gene: TRBD2; J gene: TRBJ2-3; V gene: TRBV24-1; clone size: .; CDR3 protein: CATSDRRLAGAGTDTQYF; CDR3 DNA: TGTGCCACCAGTGACCGCAGACTAGCGGGAGCAGGCACAGATACGCAGTATTTT
D gene: .; J gene: TRBJ1-4; V gene: TRBV9; clone size: .; CDR3 protein: CASSVQAATNEKLFF; CDR3 DNA: TGTGCCAGCAGCGTTCAAGCCGCAACTAATGAAAAACTGTTTTTT
D gene: .; J gene: TRBJ2-1; V gene: TRBV7-9; clone size: medium-sized; CDR3 protein: CASSLDRGGGRVF; CDR3 DNA: TGTGCCAGCAGCTTAGATCGGGGAGGAGGAAGGGTCTTC
D gene: .; J gene: TRBJ2-1; V gene: TRBV4-1; clone size: .; CDR3 protein: CASSQAFSYNEQFF; CDR3 DNA: TGCGCCAGCAGCCAAGCATTCTCCTACAATGAGCAGTTCTTC
D gene: TRBD1; J gene: TRBJ1-2; V gene: TRBV7-9; clone size: .; CDR3 protein: CASSQNRGSYGYTF; CDR3 DNA: TGTGCCAGCAGCCAGAACAGGGGTAGTTATGGCTACACCTTC
D gene: TRBD1; J gene: TRBJ1-2; V gene: TRBV6-5; clone size: .; CDR3 protein: CASKETGVFVYTF; CDR3 DNA: TGTGCCAGCAAGGAGACAGGGGTTTTTGTCTACACCTTC
D gene: TRBD1; J gene: TRBJ1-1; V gene: TRBV6-6; clone size: .; CDR3 protein: CASRTQGADTEAFF; CDR3 DNA: TGTGCCAGCAGAACACAGGGGGCAGACACTGAAGCTTTCTTT
D gene: .; J gene: TRBJ1-2; V gene: TRBV11-2; clone size: .; CDR3 protein: CASGSDSTNYGYTF; CDR3 DNA: TGTGCCAGCGGGTCGGACAGCACTAACTATGGCTACACCTTC
D gene: .; J gene: TRBJ1-1; V gene: TRBV5-4; clone size: .; CDR3 protein: CASSLARVQRNTEAFF; CDR3 DNA: TGTGCCAGCAGCTTGGCCAGGGTACAGAGGAACACTGAAGCTTTCTTT
D gene: TRBD1; J gene: TRBJ1-4; V gene: TRBV28; clone size: .; CDR3 protein: CASSGQGGGPNEKLFF; CDR3 DNA: TGTGCCAGCAGTGGACAGGGGGGGGGTCCTAATGAAAAACTGTTTTTT
D gene: TRBD1; J gene: TRBJ2-3; V gene: TRBV7-6; clone size: .; CDR3 protein: CASSLTSRQGRDTQYF; CDR3 DNA: TGTGCCAGCAGCTTAACGTCTAGACAGGGCAGAGATACGCAGTATTTT
D gene: .; J gene: TRBJ1-5; V gene: TRBV2; clone size: .; CDR3 protein: CASRGDTNNQPQHF; CDR3 DNA: TGTGCCAGCAGGGGGGACACCAACAATCAGCCCCAGCATTTT
D gene: .; J gene: TRBJ2-7; V gene: TRBV14; clone size: .; CDR3 protein: CASSQDRFSYEQYF; CDR3 DNA: TGTGCCAGCAGCCAAGACCGGTTTAGCTACGAGCAGTACTTC
D gene: .; J gene: TRBJ1-1; V gene: TRBV11-3; clone size: .; CDR3 protein: CASSLVGNTEAFF; CDR3 DNA: TGTGCCAGCAGCTTAGTCGGGAACACTGAAGCTTTCTTT